These T cell receptor beta chains were read from a single sample in a study of cytomegalovirus exposure and HLA in healthy donors. Libraries were prepared by immunoSEQ multiplex PCR; TCRdb keeps only in-frame clonotypes and omits some of them. Here the sample spans around 80,000 clones, approximately 74% being singletons. Sequencing used PBMCs. The receptors were sampled from a man in his forties or fifties in good health and CMV-seropositive. CDR3s include the opening cysteine and the closing phenylalanine or tryptophan. The order of the fields is CDR3 DNA, CDR3 protein, J gene, clone size, D gene, V gene. The D gene is left open where the match is weak. Clone size is given for some rows only: seen once, a few or many times, or a class if the clone is expanded.

DNA: TGTGCCTGGAGTGTGGGACTAGCTATACACAATGAGCAGTTCTTC; CDR3: CAWSVGLAIHNEQFF; J: TRBJ2-1; size: NA; D: TRBD2; V: TRBV30
DNA: TGTGCCAGCAGGCTAGTTGCAACTAATGAAAAACTGTTTTTT; CDR3: CASRLVATNEKLFF; J: TRBJ1-4; size: NA; D: NA; V: TRBV27
DNA: TGTGCCAGCAGCGGGGAATCTGGCGGGAGTCACAATGAGCAGTTCTTC; CDR3: CASSGESGGSHNEQFF; J: TRBJ2-1; size: NA; D: TRBD2; V: TRBV9
DNA: TGTGCCAGCAGGGGACAGGGGCAGCCCCAGCATTTT; CDR3: CASRGQGQPQHF; J: TRBJ1-5; size: NA; D: TRBD1; V: TRBV2
DNA: TGCGCCAGCACCCGAGCCGGGACAGGGGTTTACGAGCAGTACTTC; CDR3: CASTRAGTGVYEQYF; J: TRBJ2-7; size: NA; D: TRBD1; V: TRBV5-1
DNA: TGTGCCAGCAGCTCCCAGGGTCAAAACACCGGGGAGCTGTTTTTT; CDR3: CASSSQGQNTGELFF; J: TRBJ2-2; size: NA; D: NA; V: TRBV7-9
DNA: TGTGCCAGCAGCTATATTTCCCGGGACACCATATATTTT; CDR3: CASSYISRDTIYF; J: TRBJ1-3; size: NA; D: NA; V: TRBV5-6
DNA: TGTGCCAGCACCTTGACAGACCTACTCTATGGCTACACCTTC; CDR3: CASTLTDLLYGYTF; J: TRBJ1-2; size: NA; D: NA; V: TRBV6-4
DNA: TGTGCCAGCAGTGAGAGGACTTCTGAAAAACTGTTTTTT; CDR3: CASSERTSEKLFF; J: TRBJ1-4; size: NA; D: NA; V: TRBV2
DNA: TGTGCCAGCAGTTCGGGAGTTTATAGCAATCAGCCCCAGCATTTT; CDR3: CASSSGVYSNQPQHF; J: TRBJ1-5; size: few; D: NA; V: TRBV28
DNA: TGTGCCAGCAGCAAAGTCCCGGACATGAACACTGAAGCTTTCTTT; CDR3: CASSKVPDMNTEAFF; J: TRBJ1-1; size: NA; D: NA; V: TRBV21-1
DNA: TGTGCCAGCTCACCACCGAGCGGGTCTAGCAATCAGCCCCAGCATTTT; CDR3: CASSPPSGSSNQPQHF; J: TRBJ1-5; size: NA; D: NA; V: TRBV18